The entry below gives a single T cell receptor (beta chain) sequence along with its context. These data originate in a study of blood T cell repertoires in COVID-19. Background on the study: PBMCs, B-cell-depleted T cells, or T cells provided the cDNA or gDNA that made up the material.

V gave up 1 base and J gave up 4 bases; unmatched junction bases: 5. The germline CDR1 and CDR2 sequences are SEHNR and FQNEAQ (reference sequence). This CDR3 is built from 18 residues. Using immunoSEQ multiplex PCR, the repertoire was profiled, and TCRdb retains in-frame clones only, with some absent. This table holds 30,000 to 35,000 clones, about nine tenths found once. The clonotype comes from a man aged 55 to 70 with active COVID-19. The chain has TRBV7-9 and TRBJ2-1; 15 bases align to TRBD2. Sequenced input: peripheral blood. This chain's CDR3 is CASSLGRGLAGGYNEQFF. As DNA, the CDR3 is TGTGCCAGCAGCTTAGGCCGTGGACTAGCGGGGGGGTACAATGAGCAGTTCTTC. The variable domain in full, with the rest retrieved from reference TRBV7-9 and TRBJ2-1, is DTGVSQNPRHKITKRGQNVTFRCDPISEHNRLYWYRQTLGQGPEFLTYFQNEAQLEKSRLLSDRFSAERPKGSFSTLEIQRTEQGDSAMYLCASSLGRGLAGGYNEQFFGPGTRLTVL.